This T cell receptor beta chain was recorded in a study of cytomegalovirus exposure and HLA in healthy donors. General observations from the study: Most sequenced TCRs were rare (though some public TCRs occurred in many donors).

A note on this clone: Its target is not known.

Germline V gives CDR1 MNHEY, CDR2 SVGAGI. The CDR3 has 12 amino acids. The V and J ends lost 5 bases and 6 bases respectively, with 7 bases between them. Clones were sequenced by immunoSEQ multiplex PCR, and TCRdb holds only the in-frame ones, with some missing. The sample has some 45,000 clones; around nine tenths are singletons. The sequenced sample consisted of PBMCs. The receptor was derived from a man between 18 and 29 years old in good health and CMV-seronegative. The rearrangement uses TRBV6-5 and TRBJ2-2, with D possibly being TRBD1 (5 bases). DNA of the CDR3: TGTGCCAGCAGTCTCAGGGCCGGGGAGCTGTTTTTT. Translation: CASSLRAGELFF.